Included here is one TCR beta chain sequence, with context. The antigen remains unidentified. This sample was taken from a study of early T cells in non-severe SARS-CoV-2 infection. The overall study: Bulk RNA from unsorted whole blood was sequenced; chains were unpaired. Study-level results: The VDJdb matching leaned toward anti-spike CD8 responses and overlooked private and CD4 specificities.

As part of library construction, unique molecular identifiers were attached to individual cDNA molecules. In TCRdb, the 5' RACE reads were re-called with MiXCR into one record per CDR3 protein. The table includes 55,000 to 85,000 distinct CDR3 sequences, 9.5% to 15% detected once. Per germline, CDR1 SGHVS and CDR2 FQNEAQ. The CDR3 is 15 residues long. V was pared by 2 bases and J by 0 bases, with 9 bases between. The origin of this receptor is an adult who was a healthcare worker with PCR-confirmed SARS-CoV-2 infection or an uninfected control (not recorded which). The material sequenced was whole blood. The V gene is TRBV7-8, the J gene TRBJ2-3, with D maybe TRBD1 (5 bases). The CDR3 bases are TGTGCCAGCAGCTTAAGGCAGGGAAGCACAGATACGCAGTATTTT. It codes for CASSLRQGSTDTQYF.